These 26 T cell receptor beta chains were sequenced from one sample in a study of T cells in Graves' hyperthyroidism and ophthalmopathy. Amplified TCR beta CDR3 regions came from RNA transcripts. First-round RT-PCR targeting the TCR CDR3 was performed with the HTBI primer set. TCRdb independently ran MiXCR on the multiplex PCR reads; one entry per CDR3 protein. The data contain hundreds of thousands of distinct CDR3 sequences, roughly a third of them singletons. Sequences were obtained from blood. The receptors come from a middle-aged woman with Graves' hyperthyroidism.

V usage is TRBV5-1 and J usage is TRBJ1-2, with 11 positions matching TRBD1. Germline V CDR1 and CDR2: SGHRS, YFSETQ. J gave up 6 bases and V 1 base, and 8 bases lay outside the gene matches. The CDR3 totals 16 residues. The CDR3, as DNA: TGCGCCAGCAGCTTGAGGGGACAGGGGGTAGCAGATGGCTACACCTTC. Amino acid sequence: CASSLRGQGVADGYTF. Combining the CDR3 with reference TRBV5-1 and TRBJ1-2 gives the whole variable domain KAGVTQTPRYLIKTRGQQVTLSCSPISGHRSVSWYQQTPGQGLQFLFEYFSETQRNKGNFPGRFSGRQFSNSRSEMNVSTLELGDSALYLCASSLRGQGVADGYTFGSGTRLTVV.

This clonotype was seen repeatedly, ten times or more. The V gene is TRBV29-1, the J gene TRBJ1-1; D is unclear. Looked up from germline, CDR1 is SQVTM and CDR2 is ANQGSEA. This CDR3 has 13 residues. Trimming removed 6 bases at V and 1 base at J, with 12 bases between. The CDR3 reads CSVDRFQNTEAFF. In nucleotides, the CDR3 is TGCAGCGTCGACCGGTTCCAGAACACTGAAGCTTTCTTT.

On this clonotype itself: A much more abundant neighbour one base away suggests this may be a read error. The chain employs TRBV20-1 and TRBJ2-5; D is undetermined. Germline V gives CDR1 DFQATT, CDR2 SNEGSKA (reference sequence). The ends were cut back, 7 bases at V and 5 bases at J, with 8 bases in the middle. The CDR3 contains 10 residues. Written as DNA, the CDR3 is TGCAGTGGCGATTGGGAGACCCAGTACTTC. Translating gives CSGDWETQYF.

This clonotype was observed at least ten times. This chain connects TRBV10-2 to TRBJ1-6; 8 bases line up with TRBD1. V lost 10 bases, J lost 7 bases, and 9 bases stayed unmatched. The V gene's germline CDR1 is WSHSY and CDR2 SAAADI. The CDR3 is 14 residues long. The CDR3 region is CATEDRGGNSPLHF. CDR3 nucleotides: TGCGCCACCGAAGACAGGGGAGGCAATTCACCCCTCCACTTT.

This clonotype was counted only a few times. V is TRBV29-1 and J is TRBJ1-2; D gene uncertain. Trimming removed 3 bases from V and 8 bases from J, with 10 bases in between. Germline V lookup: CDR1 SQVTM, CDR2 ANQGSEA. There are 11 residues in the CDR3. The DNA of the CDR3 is TGCAGCGTTGATGAGGCACGGGGCTACACCTTC. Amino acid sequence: CSVDEARGYTF.

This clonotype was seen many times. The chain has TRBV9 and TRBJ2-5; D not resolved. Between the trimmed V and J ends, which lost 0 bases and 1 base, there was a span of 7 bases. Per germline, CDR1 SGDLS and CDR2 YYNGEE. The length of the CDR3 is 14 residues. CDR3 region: CASSVGAAQETQYF. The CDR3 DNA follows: TGTGCCAGCAGCGTAGGGGCGGCCCAAGAGACCCAGTACTTC.

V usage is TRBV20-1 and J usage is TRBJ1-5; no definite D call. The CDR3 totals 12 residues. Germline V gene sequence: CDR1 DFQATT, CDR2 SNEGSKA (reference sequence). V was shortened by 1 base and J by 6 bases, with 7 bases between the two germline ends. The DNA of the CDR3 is TGCAGTGCTAGAGTGAACGCTCAGCCCCAGCATTTT. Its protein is CSARVNAQPQHF.

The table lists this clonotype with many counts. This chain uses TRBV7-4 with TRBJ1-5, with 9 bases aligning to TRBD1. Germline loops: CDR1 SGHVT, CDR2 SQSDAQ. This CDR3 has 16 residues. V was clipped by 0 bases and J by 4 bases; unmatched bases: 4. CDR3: CASSLAGTGPNQPQHF. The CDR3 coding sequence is TGTGCCAGCAGCTTAGCCGGGACAGGGCCTAATCAGCCCCAGCATTTT.

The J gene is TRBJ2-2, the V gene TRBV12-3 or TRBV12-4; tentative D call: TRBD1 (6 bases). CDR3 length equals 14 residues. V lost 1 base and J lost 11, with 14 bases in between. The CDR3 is CASSLGQGLGELFF. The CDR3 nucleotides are TGTGCCAGCAGTTTAGGGCAGGGGCTGGGCGAGCTGTTTTTT.

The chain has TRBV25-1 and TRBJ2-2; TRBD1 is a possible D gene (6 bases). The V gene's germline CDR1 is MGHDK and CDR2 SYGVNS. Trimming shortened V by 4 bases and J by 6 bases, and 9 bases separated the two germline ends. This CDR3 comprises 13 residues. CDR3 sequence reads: CASSVGASGELFF. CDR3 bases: TGTGCCAGCAGTGTGGGGGCATCCGGGGAGCTGTTTTTT.

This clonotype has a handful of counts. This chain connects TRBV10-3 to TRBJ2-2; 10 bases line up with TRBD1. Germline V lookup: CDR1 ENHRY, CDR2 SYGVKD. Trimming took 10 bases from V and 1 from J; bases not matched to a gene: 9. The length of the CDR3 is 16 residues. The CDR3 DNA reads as TGTGCCAGCAACCCGACAGGGGGCATGAACACCGGGGAGCTGTTTTTT. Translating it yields CASNPTGGMNTGELFF.

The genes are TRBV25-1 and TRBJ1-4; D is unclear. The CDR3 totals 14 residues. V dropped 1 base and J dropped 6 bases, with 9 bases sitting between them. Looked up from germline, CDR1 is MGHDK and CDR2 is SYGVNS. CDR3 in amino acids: CASSESAGHEKLFF. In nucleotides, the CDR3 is TGTGCCAGCAGTGAATCGGCGGGTCATGAAAAACTGTTTTTT.

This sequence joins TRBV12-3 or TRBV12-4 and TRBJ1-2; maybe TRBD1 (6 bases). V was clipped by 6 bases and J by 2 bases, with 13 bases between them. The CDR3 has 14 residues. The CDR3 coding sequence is TGTGCCAGCAGACAGACAGGAGCCAACTATGGCTACACCTTC. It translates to CASRQTGANYGYTF.

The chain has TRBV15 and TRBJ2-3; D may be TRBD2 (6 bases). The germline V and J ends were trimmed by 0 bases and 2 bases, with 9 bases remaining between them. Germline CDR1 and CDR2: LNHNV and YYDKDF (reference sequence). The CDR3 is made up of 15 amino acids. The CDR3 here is CATSREAGITDTQYF. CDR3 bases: TGTGCCACCAGCAGAGAGGCGGGGATCACAGATACGCAGTATTTT.

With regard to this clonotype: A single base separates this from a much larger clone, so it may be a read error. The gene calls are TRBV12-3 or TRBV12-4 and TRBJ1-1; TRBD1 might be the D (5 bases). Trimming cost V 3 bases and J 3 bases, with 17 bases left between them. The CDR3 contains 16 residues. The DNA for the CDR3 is TGTGCCAGCAGTTTGTCCCATCTGGGACTGGACACTGAAGCTTTCTTT. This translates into CASSLSHLGLDTEAFF.

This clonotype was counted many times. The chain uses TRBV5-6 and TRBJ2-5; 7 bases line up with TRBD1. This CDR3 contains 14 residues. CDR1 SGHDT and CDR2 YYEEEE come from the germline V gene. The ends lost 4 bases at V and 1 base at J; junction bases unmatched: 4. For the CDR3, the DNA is TGTGCCAGCAGCCAGACAGGGCGCCAAGAGACCCAGTACTTC. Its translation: CASSQTGRQETQYF. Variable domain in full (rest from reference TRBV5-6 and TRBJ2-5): DAGVTQSPTHLIKTRGQQVTLRCSPKSGHDTVSWYQQALGQGPQFIFQYYEEEERQRGNFPDRFSGHQFPNYSSELNVNALLLGDSALYLCASSQTGRQETQYFGPGTRLLVL.

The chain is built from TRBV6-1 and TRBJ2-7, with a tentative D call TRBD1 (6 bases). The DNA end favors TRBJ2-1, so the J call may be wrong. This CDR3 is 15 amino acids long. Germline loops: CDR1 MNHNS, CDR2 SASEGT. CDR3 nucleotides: TGTGCCAGCAGCGCAGACAGGAGCTCCTACAATGAGCAGTTCTTC. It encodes CASSADRSSYNEQFF.

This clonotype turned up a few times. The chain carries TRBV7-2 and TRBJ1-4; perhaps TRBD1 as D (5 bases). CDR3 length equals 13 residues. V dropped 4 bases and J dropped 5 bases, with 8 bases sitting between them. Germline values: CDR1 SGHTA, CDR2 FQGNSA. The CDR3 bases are TGTGCCAGCAGCTGGCAGGGAAATGAAAAACTGTTTTTT. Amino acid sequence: CASSWQGNEKLFF.

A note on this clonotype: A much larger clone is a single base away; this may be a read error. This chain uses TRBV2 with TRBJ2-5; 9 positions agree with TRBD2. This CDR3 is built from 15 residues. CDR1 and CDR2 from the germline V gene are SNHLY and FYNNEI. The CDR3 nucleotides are TGTGCCAGCAGTGCACTAGCGGGCAAACAAGAGATCCAGTACTTC. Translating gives CASSALAGKQEIQYF.

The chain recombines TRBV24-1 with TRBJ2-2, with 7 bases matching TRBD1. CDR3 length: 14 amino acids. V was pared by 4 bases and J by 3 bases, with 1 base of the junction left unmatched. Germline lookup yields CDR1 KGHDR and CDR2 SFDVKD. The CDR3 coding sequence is TGTGCCACCAGTGAGACAGGGTACACCGGGGAGCTGTTTTTT. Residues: CATSETGYTGELFF.

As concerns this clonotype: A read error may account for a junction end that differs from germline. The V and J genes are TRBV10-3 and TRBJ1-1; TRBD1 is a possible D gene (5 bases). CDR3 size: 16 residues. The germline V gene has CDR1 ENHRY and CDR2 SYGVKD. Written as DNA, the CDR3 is TGTGCCATCAGTTATTGGTCGGCAGGGAAGAACACTGAAACTTTCTTT. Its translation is CAISYWSAGKNTETFF.

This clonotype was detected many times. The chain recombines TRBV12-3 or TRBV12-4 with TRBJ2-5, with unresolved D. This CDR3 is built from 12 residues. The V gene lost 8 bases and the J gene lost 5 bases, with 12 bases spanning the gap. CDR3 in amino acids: CASSTIGETQYF. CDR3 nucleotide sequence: TGTGCCAGCTCGACCATTGGGGAGACCCAGTACTTC.

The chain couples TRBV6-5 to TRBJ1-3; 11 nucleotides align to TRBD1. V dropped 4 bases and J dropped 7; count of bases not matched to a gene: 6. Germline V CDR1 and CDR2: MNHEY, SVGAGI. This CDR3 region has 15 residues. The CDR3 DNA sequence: TGTGCCAGCAGTTCACCGGGACAGGGGGTGAACACCATATATTTT. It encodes CASSSPGQGVNTIYF.

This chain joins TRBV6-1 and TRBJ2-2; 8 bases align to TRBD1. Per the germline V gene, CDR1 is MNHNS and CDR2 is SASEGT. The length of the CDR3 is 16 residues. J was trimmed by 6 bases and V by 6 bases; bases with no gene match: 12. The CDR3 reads CASSFRTGNFPGELFF. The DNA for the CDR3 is TGTGCCAGCAGCTTCCGGACAGGGAATTTTCCCGGGGAGCTGTTTTTT.

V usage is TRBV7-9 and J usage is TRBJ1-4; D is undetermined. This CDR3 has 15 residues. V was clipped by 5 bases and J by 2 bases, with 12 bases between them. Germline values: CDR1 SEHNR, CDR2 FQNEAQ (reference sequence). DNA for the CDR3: TGTGCCAGCAGCGGTACCGACGGCACTAATGAAAAACTGTTTTTT. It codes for CASSGTDGTNEKLFF.

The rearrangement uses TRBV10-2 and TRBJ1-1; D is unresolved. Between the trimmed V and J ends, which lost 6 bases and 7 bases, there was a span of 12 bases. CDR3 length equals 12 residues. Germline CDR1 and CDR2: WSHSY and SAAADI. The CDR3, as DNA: TGCGCCAGCAGGCGACGGGGAAATGAAGCTTTCTTT. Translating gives CASRRRGNEAFF.